This paragraph reports one TCR beta chain. Its antigen is unknown. The data were taken from a study of yellow fever vaccine responses in identical twins. Findings of the study overall: Twins' vaccine T cell response reportedly gave the appearance of partial convergence and partial personalization.

TCRdb redid the calling of the RT-PCR reads with MiXCR, one entry per CDR3 protein. The data hold about 3,500 distinct CDR3 sequences, with 70% to 90% observed a single time. The CDR3 is 16 amino acids. V was pared by 5 bases and J by 0 bases, with 9 bases of the junction left unmatched. CDR1 SGHVS and CDR2 FNYEAQ come from the germline V gene. The TCR comes from a woman younger than 30 who received the yellow fever vaccine. V gene TRBV7-6 combines with J gene TRBJ1-1; 7 positions match TRBD1. The sequenced sample was T cells from blood (PBMCs), unsorted or a sorted subset (not recorded which), obtained before or after yellow fever vaccination (not recorded which). DNA of the CDR3: TGTGCCAGCAGCCCTGAACCGACAGGGATGAACACTGAAGCTTTCTTT. Its protein product is CASSPEPTGMNTEAFF.